This is a list of T cell receptor beta chains from one sample in a study of blood T cells in healthy people across ages. One entry per CDR3 protein results from TCRdb running MiXCR on the 5' RACE reads. The data show more than 650,000 distinct CDR3 sequences, with about a fifth seen just once and around a fifth held by the top ten. The sequenced sample was blood. The source of these receptors is a man between 65 and 85 years old in good health. The CDR3 runs from the conserved cysteine through the conserved F or W. Fields, in order: clone size, D gene, J gene, V gene, CDR3 protein, CDR3 DNA. The D gene is left open where the match is weak. Not every row has a clone size; where given, it reads once, few, many or a size class.

>-|-|TRBJ2-7|TRBV4-1
CASSQSTGTFYEQYF
TGCGCCAGCAGCCAGTCCACCGGGACATTCTACGAGCAGTACTTC
>-|-|TRBJ1-1|TRBV20-1
CSARGTGYTEAFF
TGCAGTGCTAGAGGTACAGGGTACACTGAAGCTTTCTTT
>-|TRBD2|TRBJ2-3|TRBV5-1
CASSRPGTSGSTDTQYF
TGCGCCAGCAGCCGACCAGGGACTAGCGGGTCCACAGATACGCAGTATTTT
>-|TRBD1|TRBJ2-7|TRBV20-1
CSARGQISYEQYF
TGCAGTGCTAGGGGACAGATATCCTACGAGCAGTACTTC
>-|-|TRBJ2-3|TRBV5-1
CASSPGRGPPDTQYF
TGCGCCAGCAGCCCCGGTAGGGGCCCACCAGATACGCAGTATTTT
>few|-|TRBJ2-1|TRBV28
CASRRRDEQFF
TGTGCCAGCAGACGTAGGGATGAGCAGTTCTTC
>-|-|TRBJ2-1|TRBV2
CASSEGGWGNEQFF
TGTGCCAGCAGTGAAGGGGGCTGGGGCAATGAGCAGTTCTTC
>few|-|TRBJ2-1|TRBV7-2
CASSLWGFNEQFF
TGTGCCAGCAGCTTATGGGGTTTCAATGAGCAGTTCTTC
>-|-|TRBJ2-1|TRBV11-3
CASSLYSGEGNEQFF
TGTGCCAGCAGCTTATACTCGGGAGAGGGGAATGAGCAGTTCTTC
>-|TRBD2|TRBJ2-3|TRBV3-1
CASSQTRGGGTQYF
TGTGCCAGCAGCCAAACGCGGGGGGGAGGTACGCAGTATTTT
>-|-|TRBJ2-5|TRBV29-1
CSVEPGIGETQYF
TGCAGCGTTGAGCCAGGGATCGGGGAGACCCAGTACTTC
>-|-|TRBJ1-3|TRBV28
CASSLSVQSTSGNTIYF
TGTGCCAGCAGTTTATCTGTACAGTCGACCTCTGGAAACACCATATATTTT
>few|-|TRBJ2-1|TRBV10-3
CAISDGPQEYNEQFF
TGTGCCATCAGCGATGGACCACAAGAGTACAATGAGCAGTTCTTC
>-|-|TRBJ2-1|TRBV7-3
CASSTEALSSYNEQFF
TGTGCCAGCAGCACAGAAGCGTTAAGCTCCTACAATGAGCAGTTCTTC
>once|-|TRBJ1-5|TRBV2
CASSDGRGNQPQHF
TGTGCCAGCAGTGACGGACGGGGCAATCAGCCCCAGCATTTT
>-|TRBD1|TRBJ2-5|TRBV29-1
CSVDLGTVETQYF
TGCAGCGTTGACTTAGGGACAGTCGAGACCCAGTACTTC
>-|-|TRBJ2-3|TRBV29-1
CSVGGVGTPTQDTQYF
TGCAGCGTTGGGGGGGTGGGGACCCCAACCCAAGATACGCAGTATTTT
>-|-|TRBJ1-1|TRBV7-2
CASSLIPAVNTEAFF
TGTGCCAGCAGCTTAATACCGGCCGTGAACACTGAAGCTTTCTTT
>-|TRBD1|TRBJ1-2|TRBV6-2/TRBV6-3
CASSIRGRGNYGYTF
TGTGCCAGCAGTATAAGGGGGCGCGGAAATTATGGCTACACCTTC
>few|TRBD1|TRBJ2-1|TRBV6-1
CATGGQGVNEQFF
TGTGCCACTGGTGGGCAGGGGGTAAATGAGCAGTTCTTC
>-|TRBD2|TRBJ2-3|TRBV3-1
CASSPAGAAGDTQYF
TGTGCCAGCAGCCCAGCGGGGGCCGCGGGAGATACGCAGTATTTT
>-|TRBD1|TRBJ2-1|TRBV18
CASSERQGNDNEQFF
TGTGCCAGCTCAGAGCGACAGGGGAACGACAATGAGCAGTTCTTC
>-|TRBD2|TRBJ2-1|TRBV20-1
CSAFSGSSSYNGQFF
TGCAGTGCCTTTAGCGGGTCCAGCTCCTACAATGGGCAGTTCTTC
>many|-|TRBJ2-7|TRBV25-1
CASSVSAYEQYF
TGTGCCAGCAGTGTCTCAGCCTACGAGCAGTACTTC
>few|TRBD1|TRBJ2-1|TRBV18
CASSPVIQGAKNEQFF
TGTGCCAGCTCACCAGTAATCCAGGGGGCTAAAAATGAGCAGTTCTTC
>few|-|TRBJ2-7|TRBV6-6
CASGQAHYEQYF
TGTGCCAGCGGGCAGGCCCACTACGAGCAGTACTTC
>few|TRBD1|TRBJ1-2|TRBV28
CASWDRGQVSYGYTF
TGTGCCAGCTGGGACAGGGGGCAGGTTAGCTATGGCTACACCTTC
>many|TRBD2|TRBJ2-4|TRBV5-1
CASSLSPGGLAKNIQYF
TGCGCCAGCAGCTTGTCCCCGGGAGGACTAGCCAAAAACATTCAGTACTTC
>-|TRBD2|TRBJ2-3|TRBV29-1
CSGERGSTDTQYF
TGCAGCGGAGAGCGGGGGAGCACAGATACGCAGTATTTT
>few|-|TRBJ1-1|TRBV14
CASSQVGRAYEAFF
TGTGCCAGCAGCCAAGTGGGAAGGGCCTATGAAGCTTTCTTT
>-|-|TRBJ1-5|TRBV4-1
CASSQEPQNNQPQHF
TGCGCCAGCAGCCAAGAGCCACAGAACAATCAGCCCCAGCATTTT
>-|-|TRBJ2-1|TRBV29-1
CSVDRLGAHEQFF
TGCAGCGTTGATCGCCTTGGGGCCCATGAGCAGTTCTTC
>-|TRBD1|TRBJ2-1|TRBV7-2
CASSYQGQGAYNEQFF
TGTGCCAGCAGCTACCAAGGACAGGGGGCCTACAATGAGCAGTTCTTC
>-|TRBD1|TRBJ2-1|TRBV6-2/TRBV6-3
CASSGTGLHEQFF
TGTGCCAGCAGCGGGACAGGGTTACATGAGCAGTTCTTC
>few|-|TRBJ2-1|TRBV12-3/TRBV12-4
CASSQTSSSYNEQFF
TGTGCCAGCAGTCAGACCTCGAGCTCCTACAATGAGCAGTTCTTC
>-|-|TRBJ1-1|TRBV28
CASSQTRLGGPGPEAFF
TGTGCCAGCAGCCAAACCCGGTTGGGGGGGCCCGGTCCTGAAGCTTTCTTT
>-|-|TRBJ2-1|TRBV11-2
CASSLERGSDEQFF
TGTGCCAGCAGCTTAGAAAGGGGGTCGGATGAGCAGTTCTTC
>few|TRBD2|TRBJ2-1|TRBV15
CATSRTTSGSFQFGYNEQFF
TGTGCCACCAGCAGGACGACTAGCGGGAGTTTTCAGTTTGGGTACAATGAGCAGTTCTTC
>few|-|TRBJ2-3|TRBV24-1
CATSDFEGSADTQYF
TGTGCCACCAGTGATTTTGAGGGTAGCGCAGATACGCAGTATTTT
>-|-|TRBJ1-2|TRBV6-1
CASSEGGPQYGYTF
TGTGCCAGCAGTGAAGGCGGACCCCAGTATGGCTACACCTTC
>-|-|TRBJ1-4|TRBV7-9
CASSLGQGPGEKLFF
TGTGCCAGCAGCTTGGGTCAGGGCCCAGGCGAAAAACTGTTTTTT
>few|-|TRBJ1-1|TRBV3-1
CASSPLDGTEAFF
TGTGCCAGCAGCCCATTGGACGGGACTGAAGCTTTCTTT
>-|TRBD1|TRBJ1-4|TRBV6-5
CASSGQGALEKLFF
TGTGCCAGCAGCGGACAGGGGGCCCTTGAAAAACTGTTTTTT
>-|-|TRBJ2-1|TRBV24-1
CATSGPTNRVRSYSEQFF
TGTGCCACCAGTGGCCCAACAAATAGGGTCAGGTCCTACAGTGAGCAGTTCTTC